Described below is a single T cell receptor beta chain sequence and its context. V lost 4 bases to trimming and J lost 8 bases; unmatched junction nucleotides: 10. The CDR3 spans 15 residues. CDR1 and CDR2 (germline): SGHRS, YFSETQ. The sample belongs to a study of beta chain features in type 1 diabetes. Reverse transcribing all isolated RNA meant expressed TCRB transcripts were sequenced. The data were produced by immunoSEQ multiplex PCR, yet TCRdb's version contains in-frame clones alone and is incomplete. This table has under 550,000 clones, roughly 10% appearing once. The sequence was collected from a woman between 18 and 29 years old in good health. The V and J genes are TRBV5-1 and TRBJ2-1; TRBD1 matches at 9 bases. The sequencing input was naive CD4+ T cells from blood. CDR3 in amino acids: CASSHRQGGVDEQFF. DNA for the CDR3: TGCGCCAGCAGCCACCGACAGGGGGGGGTCGATGAGCAGTTCTTC.